This TCR beta chain was recorded in a study of T cell changes during pregnancy in multiple sclerosis. Using immunoSEQ multiplex PCR, the repertoire was profiled, and TCRdb retains in-frame clones only, with some absent. Of tens of thousands of clones in the sample, about 91% were seen once. The germline gives CDR1 MNHEY, CDR2 SMNVEV (reference sequence). This CDR3 spans 17 amino acids. Unmatched junction bases numbered 14, after V lost 7 bases and J lost 6 bases. The sequences come from CD8+ T cells from peripheral blood mononuclear cells, collected in the second trimester of pregnancy. The sequence derives from a female donor with multiple sclerosis, enrolled in a pregnancy study. This sequence joins TRBV27 and TRBJ2-1; 11 bases map to TRBD1. CDR3 sequence: CASNTLGPGTGGNEQFF. The CDR3 nucleotides are TGTGCCAGCAATACTCTAGGGCCCGGGACAGGGGGCAATGAGCAGTTCTTC.